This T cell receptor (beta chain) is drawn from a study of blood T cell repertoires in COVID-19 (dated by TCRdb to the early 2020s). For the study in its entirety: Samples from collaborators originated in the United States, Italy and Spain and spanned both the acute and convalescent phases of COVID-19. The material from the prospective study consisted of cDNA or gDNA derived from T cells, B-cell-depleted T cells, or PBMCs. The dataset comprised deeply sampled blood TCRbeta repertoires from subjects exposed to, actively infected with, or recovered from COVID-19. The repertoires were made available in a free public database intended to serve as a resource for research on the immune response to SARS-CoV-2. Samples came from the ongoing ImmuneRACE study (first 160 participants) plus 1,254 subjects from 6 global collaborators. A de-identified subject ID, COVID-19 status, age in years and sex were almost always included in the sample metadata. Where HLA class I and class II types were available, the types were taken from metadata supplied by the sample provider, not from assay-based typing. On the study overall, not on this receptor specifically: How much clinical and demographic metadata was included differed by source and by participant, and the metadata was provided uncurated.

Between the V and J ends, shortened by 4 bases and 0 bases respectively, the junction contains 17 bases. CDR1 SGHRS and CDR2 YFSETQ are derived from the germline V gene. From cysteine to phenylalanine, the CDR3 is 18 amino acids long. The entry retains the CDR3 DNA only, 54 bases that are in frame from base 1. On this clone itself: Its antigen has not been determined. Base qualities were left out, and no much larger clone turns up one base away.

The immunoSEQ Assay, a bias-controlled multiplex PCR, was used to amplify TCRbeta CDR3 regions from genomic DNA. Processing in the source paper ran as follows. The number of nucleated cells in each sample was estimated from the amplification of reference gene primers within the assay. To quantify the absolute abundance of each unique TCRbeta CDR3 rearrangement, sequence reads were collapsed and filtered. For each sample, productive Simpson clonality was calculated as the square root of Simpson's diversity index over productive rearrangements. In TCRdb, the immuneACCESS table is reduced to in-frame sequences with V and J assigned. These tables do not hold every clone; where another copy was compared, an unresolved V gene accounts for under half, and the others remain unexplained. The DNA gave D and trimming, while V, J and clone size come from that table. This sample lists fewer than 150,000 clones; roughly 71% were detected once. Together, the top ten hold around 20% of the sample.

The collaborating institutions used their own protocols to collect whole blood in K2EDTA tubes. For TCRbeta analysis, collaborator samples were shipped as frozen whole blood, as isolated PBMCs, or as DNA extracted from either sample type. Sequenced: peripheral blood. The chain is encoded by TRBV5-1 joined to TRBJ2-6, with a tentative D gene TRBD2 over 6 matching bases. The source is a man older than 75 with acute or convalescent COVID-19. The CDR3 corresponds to CASSPRAGTLSGANVLTF. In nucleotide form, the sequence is TGCGCCAGCAGCCCACGGGCAGGGACTCTCTCTGGGGCCAACGTCCTGACTTTC.